What follows describes a single T cell receptor beta chain. The entry originates in a study of blood T cell repertoires in COVID-19. At the level of the study: T cells, B-cell-depleted T cells, or PBMCs supplied cDNA or gDNA.

The CDR3 sequence is 19 residues long. Per germline, CDR1 MNHEY and CDR2 SMNVEV (reference sequence). V lost 3 bases and J lost 0; bases outside the gene matches: 13. Sequencing used immunoSEQ multiplex PCR; TCRdb keeps in-frame clones, though not all of them. The sample records approximately 200,000 clones, roughly 87% being singletons. Cohorts were assigned according to the clinical history that participants reported. This receptor was identified in a man between 18 and 35 years old with acute COVID-19. This chain joins TRBV27 and TRBJ2-3; 9 bases line up with TRBD2. Source material: PBMCs or T cells enriched from blood (not recorded which). In DNA, the CDR3 is TGTGCCAGCAGTTTTCGGTACATCACTAGCGGGCTTAGCACAGATACGCAGTATTTT. Translated, it gives CASSFRYITSGLSTDTQYF.